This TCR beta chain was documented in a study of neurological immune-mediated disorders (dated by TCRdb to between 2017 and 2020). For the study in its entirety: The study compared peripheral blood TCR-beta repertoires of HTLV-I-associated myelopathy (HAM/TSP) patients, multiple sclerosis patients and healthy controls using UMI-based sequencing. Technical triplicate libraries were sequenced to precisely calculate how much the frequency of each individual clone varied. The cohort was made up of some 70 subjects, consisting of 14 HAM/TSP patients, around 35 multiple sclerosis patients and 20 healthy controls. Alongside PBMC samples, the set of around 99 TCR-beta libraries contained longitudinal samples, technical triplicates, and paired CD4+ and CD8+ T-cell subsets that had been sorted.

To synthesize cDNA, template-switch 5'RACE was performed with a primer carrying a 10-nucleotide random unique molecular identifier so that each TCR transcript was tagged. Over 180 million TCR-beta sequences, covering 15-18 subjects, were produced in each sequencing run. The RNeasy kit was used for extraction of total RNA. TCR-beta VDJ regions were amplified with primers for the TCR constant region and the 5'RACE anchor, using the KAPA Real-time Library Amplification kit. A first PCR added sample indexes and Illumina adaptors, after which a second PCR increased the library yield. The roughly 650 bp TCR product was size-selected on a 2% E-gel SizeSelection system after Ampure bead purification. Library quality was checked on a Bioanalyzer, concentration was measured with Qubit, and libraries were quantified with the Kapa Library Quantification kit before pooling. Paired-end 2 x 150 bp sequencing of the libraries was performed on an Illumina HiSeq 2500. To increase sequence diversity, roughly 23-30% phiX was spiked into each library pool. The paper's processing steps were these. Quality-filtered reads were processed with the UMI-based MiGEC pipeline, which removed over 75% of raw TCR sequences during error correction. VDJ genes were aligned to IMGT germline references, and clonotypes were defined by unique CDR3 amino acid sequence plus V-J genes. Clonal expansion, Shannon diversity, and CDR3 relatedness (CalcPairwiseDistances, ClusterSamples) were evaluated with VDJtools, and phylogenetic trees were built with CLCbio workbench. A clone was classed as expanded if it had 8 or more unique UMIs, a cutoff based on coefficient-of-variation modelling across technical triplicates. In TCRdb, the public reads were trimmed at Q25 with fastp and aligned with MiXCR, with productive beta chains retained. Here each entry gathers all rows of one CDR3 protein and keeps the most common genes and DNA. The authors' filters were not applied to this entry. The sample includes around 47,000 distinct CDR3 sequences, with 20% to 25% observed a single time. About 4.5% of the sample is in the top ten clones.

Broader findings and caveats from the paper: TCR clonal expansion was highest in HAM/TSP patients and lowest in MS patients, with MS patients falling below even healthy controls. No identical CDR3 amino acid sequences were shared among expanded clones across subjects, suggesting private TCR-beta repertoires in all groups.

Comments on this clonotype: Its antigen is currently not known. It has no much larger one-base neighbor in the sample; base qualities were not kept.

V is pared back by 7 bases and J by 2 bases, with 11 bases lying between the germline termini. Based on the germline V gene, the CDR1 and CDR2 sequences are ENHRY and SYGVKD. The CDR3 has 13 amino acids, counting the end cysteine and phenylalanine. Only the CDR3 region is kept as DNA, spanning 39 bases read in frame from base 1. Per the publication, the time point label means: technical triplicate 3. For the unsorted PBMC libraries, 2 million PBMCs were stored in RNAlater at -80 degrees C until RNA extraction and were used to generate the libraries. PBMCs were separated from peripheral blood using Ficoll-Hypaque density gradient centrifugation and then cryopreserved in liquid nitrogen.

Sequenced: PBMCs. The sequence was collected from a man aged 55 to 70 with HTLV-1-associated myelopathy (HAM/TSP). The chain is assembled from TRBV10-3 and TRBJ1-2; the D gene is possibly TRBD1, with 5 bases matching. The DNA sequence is TGTGCCATCACGGGGGGAGAGAACTATGGCTACACCTTC. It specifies CAITGGENYGYTF.